This TCR beta chain was recorded in a study of T-cell reconstitution after alpha-beta-depleted transplantation in children. Study findings and constraints: About two months after transplant, alpha-beta T cells reportedly came from several hundred expanded graft clones. A year had passed since transplant, and T-cell counts and diversity by then came mostly from newly produced T cells. Some patients' high day-60 TCRbeta diversity was traced to surviving recipient T cells and thymic progenitors.

The CDR3 totals 17 residues. Germline CDR1 and CDR2: MNHEY and SVGEGT. Trimming stripped 4 bases from V and 0 bases from J, with 17 bases between. Library preparation (for TCRbeta) was performed with unique molecular identifiers. From the PCR reads, TCRdb called clonotypes with MiXCR, one entry per CDR3 protein. Altogether 480,000 or so distinct CDR3 sequences are present, 8% to 11% being singletons, with the ten largest covering about 2.1%. Points on this clonotype: Its target is not known.

Sequences were derived from PBMCs, sampled before TCRalphabeta/CD19-depleted stem cell transplant. The chain links TRBV6-2 or TRBV6-3 to TRBJ2-3, with D possibly TRBD2 on 5 matching bases. This sequence was found in a child aged 2-15 years with inherited bone marrow failure, due to receive a stem cell transplant. CDR3 loop: CASSSWETTVSTDTQYF. CDR3 nucleotide sequence: TGTGCCAGCAGTTCCTGGGAGACAACGGTTAGCACAGATACGCAGTATTTT.